The rows below give T cell receptor beta chains drawn from one sample of a study of post-analysis software for immune sequencing data. TCRdb reprocessed the PCR reads via MiXCR and lists one record per CDR3 protein. Of 740,000 or so distinct CDR3 sequences in the sample, approximately 50% were seen once. Input material: blood. These receptors all come from a girl between 5 and 17 years old with multiple sclerosis. The CDR3 runs from the conserved cysteine through the conserved F or W. The D gene is left open where the match is weak. Clone size is not always given. Where it is, it says once, few, many or a class for expanded clones.

v_call: TRBV6-1
j_call: TRBJ2-3
d_call: -
clone_size: -
cdr3_nt: TGTGCCAGCAGTGGCCCAGGGAGTAACACAGATACGCAGTATTTT
cdr3_aa: CASSGPGSNTDTQYF

v_call: TRBV2
j_call: TRBJ2-5
d_call: -
clone_size: -
cdr3_nt: TGTGCCAGCACTTCAGGGCCGGAAGAGACCCAGTACTTC
cdr3_aa: CASTSGPEETQYF

v_call: TRBV4-2
j_call: TRBJ2-7
d_call: TRBD2
clone_size: -
cdr3_nt: TGTGCCAGCAGCCAAGATAGTCTAGCGGGAACCTACGAGCAGTACTTC
cdr3_aa: CASSQDSLAGTYEQYF

v_call: TRBV20-1
j_call: TRBJ2-5
d_call: -
clone_size: -
cdr3_nt: TGCAGTGCTAATTCGGTGGGTCAAGCGACCCAGTACTTC
cdr3_aa: CSANSVGQATQYF

v_call: TRBV5-1
j_call: TRBJ2-7
d_call: TRBD1
clone_size: few
cdr3_nt: TGCGCCACCTCACACGGAGGGGGCCAACCGGGACAGGGGCCTCGTGAGCAGTACTTC
cdr3_aa: CATSHGGGQPGQGPREQYF

v_call: TRBV20-1
j_call: TRBJ2-1
d_call: TRBD1
clone_size: -
cdr3_nt: TGCAGTGCTACCTACAGGGGAAGCTACAATGAGCAGTTCTTC
cdr3_aa: CSATYRGSYNEQFF

v_call: TRBV3-1
j_call: TRBJ1-5
d_call: -
clone_size: -
cdr3_nt: TGTGCCAGCAGCCAAGAACCGCCTCGGCCCCAGCATTTT
cdr3_aa: CASSQEPPRPQHF

v_call: TRBV5-1
j_call: TRBJ2-3
d_call: -
clone_size: -
cdr3_nt: TGCGCCAGCAGCTCCCGACTGTCGACCACAGATACGCAGTATTTT
cdr3_aa: CASSSRLSTTDTQYF

v_call: TRBV2
j_call: TRBJ2-7
d_call: -
clone_size: few
cdr3_nt: TGTGCCAGCAGTGAAGCCCACTCTGTGGGGGGCTACGAGCAGTACTTC
cdr3_aa: CASSEAHSVGGYEQYF

v_call: TRBV20-1
j_call: TRBJ2-1
d_call: TRBD2
clone_size: -
cdr3_nt: TGCAGTGCTACGGGACTAGCGGGGCAAGAGACCCAGTTCTTC
cdr3_aa: CSATGLAGQETQFF

v_call: TRBV7-8
j_call: TRBJ2-5
d_call: -
clone_size: -
cdr3_nt: TGTGCCAGCAGCTTAGCGCCCGGGGATCACGGGACCCAGTACTTC
cdr3_aa: CASSLAPGDHGTQYF

v_call: TRBV20-1
j_call: TRBJ2-1
d_call: TRBD2
clone_size: -
cdr3_nt: TGCAGTGCTACTAGCGGGACGGGTGAGCAGTTCTTC
cdr3_aa: CSATSGTGEQFF

v_call: TRBV20-1
j_call: TRBJ2-1
d_call: -
clone_size: -
cdr3_nt: TGCAGTGCTAGAGAAACGACCACTTCGGGACAGCAGTTCTTC
cdr3_aa: CSARETTTSGQQFF

v_call: TRBV6-5
j_call: TRBJ2-3
d_call: TRBD1
clone_size: -
cdr3_nt: TGTGCCAGCAGCCAGGGACAGGGTTACACAGATACGCAGTATTTT
cdr3_aa: CASSQGQGYTDTQYF

v_call: TRBV5-1
j_call: TRBJ2-1
d_call: TRBD2
clone_size: -
cdr3_nt: TGCGCCAGCAGCTTGCTTCTAGCGGGAGAGGGCAATGAGCAGTTCTTC
cdr3_aa: CASSLLLAGEGNEQFF

v_call: TRBV20-1
j_call: TRBJ2-1
d_call: -
clone_size: -
cdr3_nt: TGCAGTGCTTTCTATCTGAGGGGGGCGGGCAATGAGCAGTTCTTC
cdr3_aa: CSAFYLRGAGNEQFF

v_call: TRBV6-4
j_call: TRBJ1-5
d_call: -
clone_size: few
cdr3_nt: TGTGCCAGCAGCGAGGTTAGCAATCAGCCCCAGCATTTT
cdr3_aa: CASSEVSNQPQHF

v_call: TRBV7-2
j_call: TRBJ2-4
d_call: -
clone_size: few
cdr3_nt: TGTGCCAGCAGCACCCAAAACATTCAGTACTTC
cdr3_aa: CASSTQNIQYF

v_call: TRBV9
j_call: TRBJ2-3
d_call: -
clone_size: few
cdr3_nt: TGTGCCAGCAGCGTCGGGACGACAGATACGCAGTATTTT
cdr3_aa: CASSVGTTDTQYF